This passage covers 30 T cell receptor beta chains from one sample sequenced in a study of blood T cell repertoires in COVID-19. The repertoire was sequenced with immunoSEQ multiplex PCR; TCRdb's copy has only in-frame clones and lacks some. This table has 25,000 to 35,000 clones, more than 75% appearing once. What was sequenced was peripheral blood. These receptors were obtained from a human donor in a cohort sampled during active COVID-19. The donor label of this sample is uncertain.

This clone was seen a few times. The chain employs TRBV19 and TRBJ2-3; a weak D match, TRBD2 (6 bases). Germline lookup yields CDR1 LNHDA and CDR2 SQIVND (reference sequence). V shed 4 bases and J shed 7 bases, with 21 bases lying between them. The CDR3 is 16 residues long. As DNA, the CDR3 is TGTGCCAGTAGTACGGACGGTAGCGGAGGGGCTTATACGCAGTATTTT. It is translated as CASSTDGSGGAYTQYF.

The DNA of the CDR3 is TGTGCCAGTAGGTTATCACAGGGATTTAATGAAAAACTGTTTTTT. Protein sequence: CASRLSQGFNEKLFF. The chain is built from TRBV19 and TRBJ1-4; D may be TRBD1 (6 bases). Germline CDR1 reads LNHDA; CDR2 reads SQIVND (reference sequence). This CDR3 region has 15 residues. Trimming took 6 bases from V and 4 from J, leaving 15 bases between them. Full variable domain (outside the CDR3, taken from reference TRBV19 and TRBJ1-4): DGGITQSPKYLFRKEGQNVTLSCEQNLNHDAMYWYRQDPGQGLRLIYYSQIVNDFQKGDIAEGYSVSREKKESFPLTVTSAQKNPTAFYLCASRLSQGFNEKLFFGSGTQLSVL.

The chain employs TRBV5-1 and TRBJ1-4; 9 bases match TRBD1. Germline V CDR1 and CDR2: SGHRS, YFSETQ. The CDR3 extends over 16 amino acids. V shed 1 base and J 7 bases; nucleotides not matched to a gene: 8. The CDR3 spells CASSLFSTGGGEKLFF. The CDR3 region has the DNA TGCGCCAGCAGCTTGTTCTCTACAGGGGGCGGTGAAAAACTGTTTTTT.

The gene calls are TRBV30 and TRBJ1-1; D is unclear. Germline V gene lookup returns CDR1 GTSNPN and CDR2 SVGIG (reference sequence). The V end lost 1 base, the J end lost 0 bases, and 9 bases lay between the germline ends. The CDR3 has 14 amino acids. The CDR3, as DNA: TGTGCCTGGAGTGGAAGCGCGTTGAACACTGAAGCTTTCTTT. Protein: CAWSGSALNTEAFF.

The chain is built from TRBV18 and TRBJ2-7; D is unclear. Germline CDR1 reads KGHSH; CDR2 reads LQKENI. The V gene lost 2 bases and the J gene lost 4 bases, with 6 bases spanning the gap. There are 12 residues in the CDR3. The CDR3 sequence: CASSPDGYEQYF. DNA of the CDR3: TGTGCCAGCTCACCAGACGGGTACGAGCAGTACTTC.

This chain connects TRBV14 to TRBJ1-1; no firm D call. Deletions cut 3 bases from V and 2 bases from J, with 7 bases between. CDR3 length: 13 residues. Germline CDR1 reads SGHDN; CDR2 reads FVKESK. The CDR3, as DNA: TGTGCCAGCAGCCAGGGAGGTAACACTGAAGCTTTCTTT. Encoded protein: CASSQGGNTEAFF.

This chain joins TRBV6-5 and TRBJ2-7; tentatively, D is TRBD2 (5 bases). Germline V gives CDR1 MNHEY, CDR2 SVGAGI. The V gene lost 0 bases and the J gene lost 3 bases, with 12 bases spanning the gap. This CDR3 has 15 residues. The CDR3 loop reads CASSYSGGGDYEQYF. CDR3 DNA: TGTGCCAGCAGTTACTCTGGCGGAGGTGACTACGAGCAGTACTTC.

The rearrangement uses TRBV19 and TRBJ1-2; unclear D gene. The CDR3 contains 11 residues. Germline V lookup: CDR1 LNHDA, CDR2 SQIVND (reference sequence). Trimming removed 7 bases from V and 6 bases from J, with 9 bases in between. CDR3 region: CASTVYNGYTF. As DNA, the CDR3 is TGTGCCAGTACTGTTTATAATGGCTACACCTTC. Looking up the rest from reference TRBV19 and TRBJ1-2 gives the full variable domain: DGGITQSPKYLFRKEGQNVTLSCEQNLNHDAMYWYRQDPGQGLRLIYYSQIVNDFQKGDIAEGYSVSREKKESFPLTVTSAQKNPTAFYLCASTVYNGYTFGSGTRLTVV.

In its sample, this clone was seen once. The genes are TRBV5-1 and TRBJ2-1; TRBD2 matches at 10 bases. V shed 4 bases and J 8 bases; nucleotides not matched to a gene: 9. Germline V gene sequence: CDR1 SGHRS, CDR2 YFSETQ. This CDR3 is 15 amino acids long. CDR3 amino acids: CASSPGLAERDEQFF. CDR3 nucleotides: TGCGCCAGCAGCCCCGGACTAGCGGAGAGGGATGAGCAGTTCTTC.

The rearrangement joins TRBV2 to TRBJ2-1; TRBD2 matches at 12 bases. V dropped 6 bases and J dropped 6; count of bases not matched to a gene: 6. The CDR3 extends over 15 amino acids. Germline V lookup: CDR1 SNHLY, CDR2 FYNNEI. In DNA, the CDR3 is TGTGCCAGCAGCCCGACTAGCGGGAGAGGCAATGAGCAGTTCTTC. It encodes CASSPTSGRGNEQFF. The whole variable domain, filled in from reference TRBV2 and TRBJ2-1, reads EPEVTQTPSHQVTQMGQEVILRCVPISNHLYFYWYRQILGQKVEFLVSFYNNEISEKSEIFDDQFSVERPDGSNFTLKIRSTKLEDSAMYFCASSPTSGRGNEQFFGPGTRLTVL.

The V and J genes are TRBV5-1 and TRBJ2-3, with a weak D call TRBD1 (6 bases). The germline V gene has CDR1 SGHRS and CDR2 YFSETQ. The germline V and J ends were trimmed by 4 bases and 1 base, with 16 bases remaining between them. This CDR3 is built from 16 residues. The CDR3 DNA follows: TGCGCCAGCAGCCACGGTTCCCCAGGGGGCACAGATACGCAGTATTTT. It is translated as CASSHGSPGGTDTQYF.

The chain recombines TRBV9 with TRBJ2-3; TRBD2 aligns across 13 bases. The junction had 13 bases not matched to a gene; V was cut back by 4 bases and J by 2 bases. Germline values: CDR1 SGDLS, CDR2 YYNGEE. This CDR3 has 19 amino acids. The CDR3 region is CASSRGTSGTSLLTDTQYF. The CDR3 DNA reads TGTGCCAGCAGCAGAGGGACTAGCGGGACCTCCTTGCTCACAGATACGCAGTATTTT.

CDR3 loop: CASSFGLAGLVSYNEQFF. The CDR3 coding sequence is TGCGCCAGCAGCTTCGGTCTAGCGGGATTAGTATCCTACAATGAGCAGTTCTTC. V usage is TRBV5-1 and J usage is TRBJ2-1, with 9 bases matching TRBD2. Germline V lookup: CDR1 SGHRS, CDR2 YFSETQ. This CDR3 comprises 18 residues. With 2 bases clipped from V and 1 base from J, the junction kept 10 bases outside the gene matches.

The V call is TRBV2, the J call TRBJ2-5; no clear D. Trimming cost V 8 bases and J 0 bases, with 4 bases left between them. The CDR3 is made up of 11 amino acids. CDR1 SNHLY and CDR2 FYNNEI come from the germline V gene. CDR3 sequence (DNA): TGTGCCAGCGACTACCAAGAGACCCAGTACTTC. The encoded protein is CASDYQETQYF.

This rearrangement joins TRBV28 to TRBJ2-1; D unresolved. The germline V gene encodes CDR1 MDHEN and CDR2 SYDVKM. CDR3 length equals 16 residues. Deletions cut 5 bases from V and 0 bases from J, with 14 bases between. CDR3 nucleotides: TGTGCCAGCAGTCCGCTGACACTCAGCTCCTACAATGAGCAGTTCTTC. Its translation is CASSPLTLSSYNEQFF.

The sample holds a few counts of this clone. The chain employs TRBV2 and TRBJ1-6; 7 bases are shared with TRBD1. Germline lookup yields CDR1 SNHLY and CDR2 FYNNEI. The CDR3 sequence is 15 residues long. The ends lost 4 bases at V and 6 bases at J; junction bases unmatched: 6. In DNA form, the CDR3 reads TGTGCCAGCAGTGGGACAGGAGGAATTAATTCACCCCTCCACTTT. As protein: CASSGTGGINSPLHF.

The chain combines TRBV6-6 with TRBJ1-4; D remains unclear. Deletions cut 5 bases from V and 8 bases from J, with 21 bases between. The CDR3 spans 16 residues. CDR1 is MNHNY and CDR2 is SVGAGI in the germline V gene (reference sequence). CDR3 coding DNA: TGTGCCAGCAGTCGACAAGGCACCGGGGTCGGGGAAAAACTGTTTTTT. Amino acid sequence: CASSRQGTGVGEKLFF.

This chain links TRBV28 with TRBJ2-2, with D unclear. The length of the CDR3 is 18 residues. V was clipped by 2 bases and J by 4 bases, with 20 bases between them. In germline, CDR1 is MDHEN, CDR2 SYDVKM. CDR3 sequence reads: CASSLPSLFRVSTGELFF. CDR3 sequence (DNA): TGTGCCAGCAGTTTACCCTCACTATTTCGAGTGAGCACCGGGGAGCTGTTTTTT.

This rearrangement joins TRBV30 to TRBJ1-2; 7 nucleotides align to TRBD1. J was trimmed by 4 bases and V by 1 base; bases with no gene match: 0. The CDR3 contains 12 residues. Germline lookup yields CDR1 GTSNPN and CDR2 SVGIG (reference sequence). CDR3 coding DNA: TGTGCCTGGAGTGGGACAGGCTATGGCTACACCTTC. Encoded protein: CAWSGTGYGYTF.

This CDR3 reads CAISESGHQQETQYF. The CDR3 DNA reads as TGTGCCATCAGTGAGTCAGGACACCAACAAGAGACCCAGTACTTC. This chain joins TRBV10-3 and TRBJ2-5; maybe TRBD1 (5 bases). Trimming removed 0 bases from V and 2 bases from J, with 10 bases in between. CDR3 size: 15 residues. Germline V gene lookup returns CDR1 ENHRY and CDR2 SYGVKD.

The chain employs TRBV28 and TRBJ2-7; 8 bases line up with TRBD1. Trimming at V came to 5 bases and at J to 7 bases, leaving 13 bases not matched to a gene. This CDR3 is 15 amino acids long. CDR1 is MDHEN, CDR2 SYDVKM, per germline. In DNA, the CDR3 is TGTGCCAGCAGTGACCCCGGGACAGGTCTTAAAGAGCAGTACTTC. It specifies CASSDPGTGLKEQYF. The variable domain in full, completed from reference TRBV28 and TRBJ2-7, reads DVKVTQSSRYLVKRTGEKVFLECVQDMDHENMFWYRQDPGLGLRLIYFSYDVKMKEKGDIPEGYSVSREKKERFSLILESASTNQTSMYLCASSDPGTGLKEQYFGPGTRLTVT.

This chain joins TRBV18 and TRBJ2-1, with 9 bases lining up with TRBD2. The CDR3 covers 15 residues. After removal of 6 bases from V and 8 bases from J, the junction contained 11 bases not matched to a gene. Germline V gene data show CDR1 as KGHSH and CDR2 as LQKENI. In DNA, the CDR3 is TGTGCCAGCTCGCTGGGTCGCGGGAGGGCCCATGAGCAGTTCTTC. Amino acids: CASSLGRGRAHEQFF.

The chain links TRBV28 to TRBJ1-4; possible D gene TRBD1, 6 bases. V lost 6 bases, J lost 3 bases, and 14 bases lay in between. Germline CDR1 reads MDHEN; CDR2 reads SYDVKM. This CDR3 comprises 15 residues. The DNA of the CDR3 is TGTGCCAGCAGAGCCCCAGGGGCAGCTAATGAAAAACTGTTTTTT. Its protein product is CASRAPGAANEKLFF.

V is TRBV5-1 and J is TRBJ2-1; 8 bases agree with TRBD1. Germline lookup yields CDR1 SGHRS and CDR2 YFSETQ. This CDR3 region has 13 residues. V dropped 0 bases and J dropped 7; count of bases not matched to a gene: 0. The CDR3 reads CASSLDRGNEQFF. The CDR3 nucleotides are TGCGCCAGCAGCTTGGACAGGGGGAATGAGCAGTTCTTC.

This clone was recorded only once. The rearrangement uses TRBV28 and TRBJ2-7, with D possibly being TRBD1 (7 bases). The CDR3 loop spans 15 amino acids. Germline loops: CDR1 MDHEN, CDR2 SYDVKM. Trimming pared 4 bases from V and 4 bases from J, leaving 17 bases between. For the CDR3, the DNA is TGTGCCAGCAGTTCCCCGGAGGGGGCTAAGTACGAGCAGTACTTC. Translation: CASSSPEGAKYEQYF.

The V call is TRBV6-5, the J call TRBJ1-4; no clear D. The CDR3 contains 14 residues. Germline V gene sequence: CDR1 MNHEY, CDR2 SVGAGI. Trimming cost V 4 bases and J 7 bases, with 13 bases left between them. The CDR3 DNA is TGTGCCAGCAGTTCCCCCCAACAGCCTGAAAAACTGTTTTTT. It codes for CASSSPQQPEKLFF.

The chain employs TRBV3-1 (or the pseudogene TRBV3-2) and TRBJ2-1, with TRBD2 identical over 11 bases. The CDR3 length is 15 residues. V gave up 4 bases and J gave up 11 bases; unmatched junction bases: 10. Germline V gene sequence: CDR1 LGHDT, CDR2 YNNKEL (reference sequence). In DNA, the CDR3 is TGTGCCAGCAGCCCCCCGGGTCTAGCGGGAGGAAAGCAGTTCTTC. It specifies CASSPPGLAGGKQFF.

This chain joins TRBV4-1 and TRBJ2-1; D is ambiguous. CDR1 is MGHRA and CDR2 is YSYEKL in the germline V gene. V shed 0 bases and J shed 5 bases, with 8 bases lying between them. The CDR3 length is 14 residues. The CDR3, as DNA: TGCGCCAGCAGCCAAGATTGGGCAGACAATGAGCAGTTCTTC. It yields the protein CASSQDWADNEQFF.

This chain joins TRBV5-4 and TRBJ2-5; possible D gene TRBD1, 5 bases. Germline V gene sequence: CDR1 SGHNT, CDR2 YYREEE (reference sequence). V lost 0 bases to trimming and J lost 2 bases, with 8 bases between them. The CDR3 has 14 residues. The CDR3 sequence: CASSLGQPQETQYF. CDR3 sequence (DNA): TGTGCCAGCAGCTTGGGACAGCCACAAGAGACCCAGTACTTC. The variable domain in full, completed from reference TRBV5-4 and TRBJ2-5, reads ETGVTQSPTHLIKTRGQQVTLRCSSQSGHNTVSWYQQALGQGPQFIFQYYREEENGRGNFPPRFSGLQFPNYSSELNVNALELDDSALYLCASSLGQPQETQYFGPGTRLLVL.

The chain joins TRBV7-6 to TRBJ2-5; tentatively, D is TRBD2 (6 bases). This CDR3 is built from 14 residues. Germline lookup yields CDR1 SGHVS and CDR2 FNYEAQ. Trimming pared 4 bases from V and 2 bases from J, leaving 11 bases between. CDR3 sequence: CASSSPGTQETQYF. CDR3 in DNA: TGTGCCAGCAGCTCCCCCGGGACTCAAGAGACCCAGTACTTC.